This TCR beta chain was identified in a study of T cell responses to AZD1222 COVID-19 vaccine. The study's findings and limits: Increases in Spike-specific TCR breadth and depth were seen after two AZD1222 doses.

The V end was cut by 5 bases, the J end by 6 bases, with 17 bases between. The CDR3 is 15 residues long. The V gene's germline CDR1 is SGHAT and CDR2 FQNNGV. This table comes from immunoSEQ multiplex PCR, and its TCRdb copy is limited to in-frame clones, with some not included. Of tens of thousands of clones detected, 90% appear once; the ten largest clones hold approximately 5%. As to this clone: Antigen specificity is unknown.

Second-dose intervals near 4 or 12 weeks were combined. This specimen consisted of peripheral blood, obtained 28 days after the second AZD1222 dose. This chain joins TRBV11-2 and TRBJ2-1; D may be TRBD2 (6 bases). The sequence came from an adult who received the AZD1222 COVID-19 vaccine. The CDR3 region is CASSHAGSPSNEQFF. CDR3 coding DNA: TGTGCCAGCAGCCATGCGGGGTCCCCGTCCAATGAGCAGTTCTTC.